A single sample gave rise to the 27 T cell receptor beta chains below, sequenced in a study of identical twins. TCRdb redid the calling of the 5' RACE reads with MiXCR, one entry per CDR3 protein. Of around 530,000 distinct CDR3 sequences listed, roughly 15% are singletons. The sample also formed part of further work on yellow fever vaccine responses in identical twins.

The sequenced sample consisted of CD4+ T cells sorted from blood. These receptors were collected from a woman aged 18-29 years in good health.

V gene TRBV7-2 combines with J gene TRBJ2-5, with 10 bases fitting TRBD2. The V gene's germline CDR1 is SGHTA and CDR2 FQGNSA. The V and J ends lost 2 bases and 5 bases, in that order; junction bases with no gene match: 8. The CDR3 covers 16 residues. CDR3 region: CASSLYPSGRGETQYF. The CDR3 nucleotides are TGTGCCAGCAGCTTATATCCTAGCGGGAGAGGTGAGACCCAGTACTTC.

The chain links TRBV18 to TRBJ1-2; D is ambiguous. Per germline, CDR1 KGHSH and CDR2 LQKENI. Trimming cost V 5 bases and J 4 bases, with 17 bases left between them. The length of the CDR3 is 15 residues. The CDR3 region is CASSTSTPKGYGYTF. DNA for the CDR3: TGTGCCAGCTCAACGTCTACCCCTAAGGGCTATGGCTACACCTTC. Variable domain in full (rest from reference TRBV18 and TRBJ1-2): NAGVMQNPRHLVRRRGQEARLRCSPMKGHSHVYWYRQLPEEGLKFMVYLQKENIIDESGMPKERFSAEFPKEGPSILRIQQVVRGDSAAYFCASSTSTPKGYGYTFGSGTRLTVV.

This chain links TRBV24-1 with TRBJ2-5, with D maybe TRBD2 (6 bases). V lost 2 bases, J lost 3 bases, and 9 bases lay in between. This CDR3 comprises 14 residues. CDR1 KGHDR and CDR2 SFDVKD come from the germline V gene. In DNA form, the CDR3 reads TGTGCCACCAGTGATTGGCGGGGTGAAGAGACCCAGTACTTC. Encoded protein: CATSDWRGEETQYF.

This clonotype was seen at least ten times. This chain joins TRBV4-1 and TRBJ1-1, with TRBD1 as a possible D gene (5 bases). V was cut by 0 bases and J by 1 base, with 6 bases left in between. Germline V gene sequence: CDR1 MGHRA, CDR2 YSYEKL. The CDR3 sequence is 14 residues long. CDR3 amino acids: CASSQEGGNTEAFF. CDR3 nucleotides: TGCGCCAGCAGCCAAGAGGGGGGGAACACTGAAGCTTTCTTT.

CDR3 amino acids: CASSLIMKPRDEQFF. The CDR3, as DNA: TGTGCCAGCAGCTTAATAATGAAGCCCCGGGATGAGCAGTTCTTC. V usage is TRBV7-3 and J usage is TRBJ2-1, with D unresolved. CDR3 size: 15 residues. The germline gives CDR1 SGHTA, CDR2 FQGTGA. Trimming took off 1 base at V and 8 bases at J, with 15 bases between the two ends.

The chain is built from TRBV11-2 and TRBJ1-1, with TRBD1 matching over 8 bases. The CDR3 consists of 14 residues. From germline, CDR1 is SGHAT and CDR2 FQNNGV. V dropped 5 bases and J dropped 4; count of bases not matched to a gene: 6. CDR3 coding DNA: TGTGCCAGCAGCGGCCCGGGACAGGCCACTGAAGCTTTCTTT. Protein: CASSGPGQATEAFF.

This chain links TRBV25-1 with TRBJ2-1; 7 bases map to TRBD2. From germline, CDR1 is MGHDK and CDR2 SYGVNS. This CDR3 spans 14 amino acids. V dropped 2 bases and J dropped 12; count of bases not matched to a gene: 10. CDR3 loop: CASSEGLGGGWQFF. The DNA of the CDR3 is TGTGCCAGCAGTGAAGGCCTTGGGGGGGGGTGGCAGTTCTTC. The complete variable domain, with remaining parts taken from reference TRBV25-1 and TRBJ2-1, reads EADIYQTPRYLVIGTGKKITLECSQTMGHDKMYWYQQDPGMELHLIHYSYGVNSTEKGDLSSESTVSRIRTEHFPLTLESARPSHTSQYLCASSEGLGGGWQFFGPGTRLTVL.

This clonotype appeared a few times. The chain is built from TRBV29-1 and TRBJ2-1; the D call may be TRBD1 or TRBD2 (5 bases each). Trimming stripped 2 bases from V and 6 bases from J, with 8 bases between. This CDR3 has 12 residues. The germline gives CDR1 SQVTM, CDR2 ANQGSEA. In DNA, the CDR3 is TGCAGCGTTGAACCGGGGCTCAATGAGCAGTTCTTC. Translating it yields CSVEPGLNEQFF.

In this sample, this clonotype turned up a few times. The chain joins TRBV20-1 to TRBJ1-2, with D perhaps TRBD1 (6 bases). This CDR3 has 15 residues. Germline values: CDR1 DFQATT, CDR2 SNEGSKA (reference sequence). Trimming took 4 bases from V and 4 from J, leaving 19 bases between them. In DNA form, the CDR3 reads TGCAGTGCTAAGGGGGGGCTCACATCTATCTATGGCTACACCTTC. Protein sequence: CSAKGGLTSIYGYTF.

In its sample, this clonotype was seen a few times. The rearrangement joins TRBV9 to TRBJ2-1; 13 positions agree with TRBD2. Germline CDR1 is SGDLS and CDR2 is YYNGEE. The CDR3 spans 19 residues. The V and J ends lost 0 bases and 0 bases, in that order; junction bases with no gene match: 6. The CDR3 bases are TGTGCCAGCAGCGTAGTAGGACTAGCGGGAGTCGGCTCCTACAATGAGCAGTTCTTC. Its translation: CASSVVGLAGVGSYNEQFF. The full variable domain, in which reference TRBV9 and TRBJ2-1 provide the parts outside the CDR3, is DSGVTQTPKHLITATGQRVTLRCSPRSGDLSVYWYQQSLDQGLQFLIQYYNGEERAKGNILERFSAQQFPDLHSELNLSSLELGDSALYFCASSVVGLAGVGSYNEQFFGPGTRLTVL.

The chain joins TRBV29-1 to TRBJ1-2; D remains unclear. Germline V gene data show CDR1 as SQVTM and CDR2 as ANQGSEA. The CDR3 length is 13 residues. The germline V and J ends were trimmed by 6 bases and 5 bases, with 16 bases remaining between them. The CDR3: CSVAVRALYGYTF. In DNA, the CDR3 is TGCAGCGTGGCCGTAAGGGCCCTATATGGCTACACCTTC. Combining the CDR3 with reference TRBV29-1 and TRBJ1-2 gives the whole variable domain SAVISQKPSRDICQRGTSLTIQCQVDSQVTMMFWYRQQPGQSLTLIATANQGSEATYESGFVIDKFPISRPNLTFSTLTVSNMSPEDSSIYLCSVAVRALYGYTFGSGTRLTVV.

The V call is TRBV18, the J call TRBJ2-3; 13 bases match TRBD2. Trimming removed 10 bases from V and 1 base from J; junction bases left unmatched: 8. Germline V gene sequence: CDR1 KGHSH, CDR2 LQKENI. The CDR3 sequence is 16 residues long. CDR3 residues: CATRTSGSTGTDTQYF. The CDR3 bases are TGTGCCACCCGGACTAGCGGGAGTACTGGCACAGATACGCAGTATTTT.

This clonotype has only a few counts. This chain connects TRBV6-1 to TRBJ2-1, with D possibly TRBD2 on 5 matching bases. Trimming removed 6 bases at V and 1 base at J, with 10 bases between. Germline loops: CDR1 MNHNS, CDR2 SASEGT. This CDR3 has 14 amino acids. The CDR3 sequence is CASRSPGSYNEQFF. DNA for the CDR3: TGTGCCAGCAGGTCACCGGGGTCCTACAATGAGCAGTTCTTC.

The sample holds a few counts of this clonotype. This sequence joins TRBV7-2 and TRBJ2-3, with 9 bases aligning to TRBD2. The V gene end was trimmed by 2 bases and the J gene end by 1 base; junction bases not matched to a gene: 4. CDR1 is SGHTA, CDR2 FQGNSA, per germline. CDR3 length equals 16 residues. The CDR3 DNA sequence: TGTGCCAGCAGCTTATATGCTAGCGGGGGCACAGATACGCAGTATTTT. Its protein product is CASSLYASGGTDTQYF.

The gene calls are TRBV3-1 and TRBJ2-7; TRBD1 agrees at 7 bases. V lost 5 bases and J lost 5; bases outside the gene matches: 3. The length of the CDR3 is 12 residues. The germline gives CDR1 LGHDT, CDR2 YNNKEL (reference sequence). In nucleotides, the CDR3 is TGTGCCAGCAGCTCAGGGGGAAACGAGCAGTACTTC. Its protein is CASSSGGNEQYF.

The rearrangement uses TRBV12-3 or TRBV12-4 and TRBJ2-1, with 8 bases matching TRBD2. V lost 3 bases and J lost 16; bases outside the gene matches: 8. The CDR3 loop spans 12 amino acids. The CDR3 loop is CASSFSGGRLFF. The CDR3 DNA is TGTGCCAGCAGTTTCTCTGGCGGGAGGCTCTTCTTC.

The table lists this clonotype with a few counts. V gene TRBV13 combines with J gene TRBJ1-2; D uncertain. The CDR3 has 13 residues. Germline lookup yields CDR1 PRHDT and CDR2 FYEKMQ (reference sequence). V was cut by 2 bases and J by 4 bases, with 8 bases left in between. CDR3 residues: CASSLSTAYGYTF. CDR3 DNA sequence: TGTGCCAGCAGCTTAAGCACAGCCTATGGCTACACCTTC.

The chain links TRBV27 to TRBJ1-1; 11 bases fit TRBD1. This CDR3 contains 15 residues. Trimming removed 5 bases from V and 3 bases from J; junction bases left unmatched: 5. Germline V gene data show CDR1 as MNHEY and CDR2 as SMNVEV (reference sequence). DNA for the CDR3: TGTGCCAGCAGTCCCTGGACAGGGGGCTACACTGAAGCTTTCTTT. Amino acids: CASSPWTGGYTEAFF.

This clonotype has just a few counts. The V and J genes are TRBV28 and TRBJ2-3, with D possibly matching TRBD2 (5 bases). From germline, CDR1 is MDHEN and CDR2 SYDVKM. The CDR3 consists of 16 residues. V lost 5 bases and J 1 base, leaving 16 bases between the germline ends. The CDR3 region is CASSPREKVRTDTQYF. The CDR3 DNA sequence: TGTGCCAGCAGTCCCCGGGAAAAAGTCCGCACAGATACGCAGTATTTT.

This clonotype was seen only a few times. This rearrangement joins TRBV20-1 to TRBJ2-7; 9 bases are shared with TRBD2. CDR3 length: 16 amino acids. The germline V gene encodes CDR1 DFQATT and CDR2 SNEGSKA (reference sequence). V dropped 0 bases and J dropped 1; count of bases not matched to a gene: 7. CDR3 protein: CSARDPRTSASYEQYF. CDR3 nucleotide sequence: TGCAGTGCTAGAGACCCCAGGACTAGCGCATCCTACGAGCAGTACTTC.

The chain carries TRBV7-8 and TRBJ2-1; TRBD2 matches at 11 bases. Germline CDR1 is SGHVS and CDR2 is FQNEAQ. The CDR3 extends over 16 amino acids. V lost 5 bases, J lost 4 bases, and 7 bases stayed unmatched. The CDR3: CASSPTTSGMYNEQFF. The CDR3 region has the DNA TGTGCCAGCAGCCCGACGACTAGCGGGATGTACAATGAGCAGTTCTTC.

This clonotype was picked up a small number of times. J is TRBJ2-3 and V is TRBV12-3 or TRBV12-4; TRBD1 agrees at 9 bases. V dropped 6 bases and J dropped 0; count of bases not matched to a gene: 13. CDR3 size: 18 residues. CDR3 residues: CASRASYRGLASTDTQYF. CDR3 sequence (DNA): TGTGCCAGCAGGGCATCCTACAGGGGGCTGGCTAGCACAGATACGCAGTATTTT.

This clonotype turned up a few times. The chain has TRBV9 and TRBJ2-3, with 9 bases that match TRBD2. The length of the CDR3 is 15 residues. The junction had 9 bases not matched to a gene; V was cut back by 1 base and J by 9 bases. CDR1 and CDR2 (germline): SGDLS, YYNGEE. CDR3 DNA: TGTGCCAGCAGCGTATCAGCGGGAGGCCTGTTCACGCAGTATTTT. Encoded protein: CASSVSAGGLFTQYF.

The rearrangement joins TRBV14 to TRBJ2-1, with 10 positions matching TRBD2. CDR1 and CDR2 (germline): SGHDN, FVKESK. This CDR3 is built from 16 residues. V trimming: 3 bases; J trimming: 7 bases; junction bases outside the gene matches: 9. The chain's CDR3 is CASSQTIGLAVNEQFF. The CDR3 coding sequence is TGTGCCAGCAGCCAGACCATCGGACTAGCGGTTAATGAGCAGTTCTTC.

The chain has TRBV10-3 and TRBJ2-1; 9 bases line up with TRBD1. J was trimmed by 8 bases and V by 10 bases; bases with no gene match: 9. CDR1 is ENHRY, CDR2 SYGVKD, per germline. This CDR3 spans 13 amino acids. CDR3 in amino acids: CANSGTGTDEQFF. The CDR3 DNA is TGTGCCAACTCCGGGACAGGGACAGATGAGCAGTTCTTC.

Only a few counts were recorded for this clonotype. The rearrangement uses TRBV10-3 and TRBJ2-1; TRBD1 aligns across 7 bases. After removal of 4 bases from V and 5 bases from J, the junction contained 5 bases not matched to a gene. The CDR3 spans 14 residues. Germline assignment: CDR1 ENHRY and CDR2 SYGVKD. The CDR3 is CAISVGTDNNEQFF. The CDR3 DNA reads TGTGCCATCAGTGTAGGGACAGATAACAATGAGCAGTTCTTC.

This clonotype has only a few counts. This chain connects TRBV4-2 to TRBJ1-2, with D possibly matching TRBD1 (5 bases). Germline CDR1 reads LGHNA; CDR2 reads YNFKEQ. The ends were cut back, 1 base at V and 6 bases at J, with 21 bases in the middle. The CDR3 loop spans 17 amino acids. CDR3 loop: CASSQGGGLLPGHGYTF. In DNA, the CDR3 is TGTGCCAGCAGCCAAGGGGGGGGACTTCTACCTGGCCATGGCTACACCTTC.